This T cell receptor (beta chain) stems from a study of identical twins. The authors used template switching to add a universal primer site and gave cDNA unique molecular identifiers. One entry per CDR3 protein, called by TCRdb with MiXCR from the 5' RACE reads. The sample has a few hundred thousand distinct CDR3 sequences; about 8.5% are singletons. The germline V gene has CDR1 MNHEY and CDR2 SVGAGI. Trimming removed 2 bases from V and 0 bases from J, with 9 bases in between. CDR3 size: 15 residues. This clonotype was counted ten times or more. Antigen specificity is unknown. Regarding the study as a whole: Out-of-frame alpha sequences shared between twins exhibited an excess of low generation probability. Within cord blood, abundant beta clonotypes carried fewer insertions, but memory repertoires showed no such trend.

This sample was also put to use in a study of yellow fever vaccine responses in identical twins.

The sequence was obtained from a woman under 30 in good health. The chain uses TRBV6-5 and TRBJ2-3, with no clear D. The sequenced sample was CD8+ T cells sorted from blood. DNA for the CDR3: TGTGCCAGCAGTTACAGCAGGTCTAGCACAGATACGCAGTATTTT. As protein: CASSYSRSSTDTQYF.